These 24 T cell receptor beta chains originate from one sample sequenced in a study of cytomegalovirus exposure and HLA in healthy donors. PCR primers comprised 60 Vbeta and 13 Jbeta primers. Generated by immunoSEQ multiplex PCR, the TCRdb table keeps only in-frame clones and is missing some. In the table there are about 300,000 clones, roughly 90% of which are singletons. Sample: PBMCs. The source is a man aged 35 to 55 in good health and CMV-seropositive.

Concerning this clone itself: The germline gene is not matched at one end of the junction; a read error may be the cause. The chain employs TRBV7-9 and TRBJ2-7; 9 bases line up with TRBD1. Germline V gene sequence: CDR1 SEHNR, CDR2 FQNEAQ (reference sequence). This CDR3 contains 12 residues. CDR3: CSSRRTGVEQYF. In nucleotides, the CDR3 is TGTTCCAGCAGGCGGACAGGGGTCGAGCAGTACTTC.

The chain is built from TRBV7-2 and TRBJ2-1; 9 bases agree with TRBD1. Trimming at V came to 3 bases and at J to 3 bases, leaving 3 bases not matched to a gene. Germline loops: CDR1 SGHTA, CDR2 FQGNSA. CDR3 length: 15 amino acids. The CDR3 is CASSLDRGNYNEQFF. DNA of the CDR3: TGTGCCAGCAGCTTGGACAGGGGCAACTACAATGAGCAGTTCTTC. Variable domain in full (rest from reference TRBV7-2 and TRBJ2-1): GAGVSQSPSNKVTEKGKDVELRCDPISGHTALYWYRQSLGQGLEFLIYFQGNSAPDKSGLPSDRFSAERTGGSVSTLTIQRTQQEDSAVYLCASSLDRGNYNEQFFGPGTRLTVL.

The rearrangement links TRBV5-1 to TRBJ2-3, with 7 bases matching TRBD2. The germline CDR1 and CDR2 sequences are SGHRS and YFSETQ. The CDR3 is 14 amino acids. V trimming: 4 bases; J trimming: 1 base; junction bases outside the gene matches: 3. CDR3 in amino acids: CASSGLAGTDTQYF. Here the CDR3 DNA reads TGCGCCAGCAGCGGGCTAGCGGGCACAGATACGCAGTATTTT. The entire variable domain, with the rest obtained from reference TRBV5-1 and TRBJ2-3, is as follows: KAGVTQTPRYLIKTRGQQVTLSCSPISGHRSVSWYQQTPGQGLQFLFEYFSETQRNKGNFPGRFSGRQFSNSRSEMNVSTLELGDSALYLCASSGLAGTDTQYFGPGTRLTVL.

This chain links TRBV19 with TRBJ1-4; D not resolved. V was pared by 6 bases and J by 6 bases, with 14 bases between. There are 14 residues in the CDR3. The germline V gene encodes CDR1 LNHDA and CDR2 SQIVND (reference sequence). The CDR3: CASSFLLRDEKLFF. The CDR3 DNA follows: TGTGCCAGTAGCTTCCTTCTACGCGATGAAAAACTGTTTTTT.

The rearrangement uses TRBV19 and TRBJ2-1; a weak D match, TRBD2 (6 bases). Germline-derived CDR1 and CDR2 are LNHDA and SQIVND (reference sequence). There are 14 residues in the CDR3. Between the trimmed V and J ends, which lost 1 base and 8 bases, there was a span of 12 bases. In DNA form, the CDR3 reads TGTGCCAGTAGTATAGTAGGTAGCGGACATGAGCAGTTCTTC. It translates to CASSIVGSGHEQFF.

The chain couples TRBV28 to TRBJ1-2; 11 bases are a match to TRBD1. Germline CDR1 MDHEN, CDR2 SYDVKM. This CDR3 is 17 amino acids long. V lost 0 bases to trimming and J lost 8 bases; unmatched junction nucleotides: 11. CDR3 DNA sequence: TGTGCCAGCAGTTTATGGGGAAGGACAGGGGGCGCGGAAGGCTACACCTTC. Translation gives CASSLWGRTGGAEGYTF.

V usage is TRBV2 and J usage is TRBJ1-3; tentatively, D is TRBD1 (6 bases). With 1 base removed from V and 1 base from J, the gap between germline ends came to 11 bases. There are 16 residues in the CDR3. Germline lookup yields CDR1 SNHLY and CDR2 FYNNEI. CDR3 DNA: TGTGCCAGCAGTGAAGACAGGGAGCGGTCTGGAAACACCATATATTTT. It specifies CASSEDRERSGNTIYF.

This rearrangement joins TRBV5-4 to TRBJ2-7, with D perhaps TRBD2 (7 bases). Trimming shortened V by 3 bases and J by 1 base, and 17 bases separated the two germline ends. The CDR3 consists of 16 residues. Looked up from germline, CDR1 is SGHNT and CDR2 is YYREEE (reference sequence). CDR3 bases: TGTGCCAGCAGCTGGGAGGGGGACGGGTCTTCCTACGAGCAGTACTTC. Translating gives CASSWEGDGSSYEQYF.

The chain combines TRBV2 with TRBJ2-2; 7 nucleotides align to TRBD1. The V segment lost 4 bases and the J segment 6 bases; nucleotides outside the gene matches: 8. The length of the CDR3 is 15 residues. In germline, CDR1 is SNHLY, CDR2 FYNNEI. Written as DNA, the CDR3 is TGTGCCAGCAGTGGTAACAACAGGGGATCCGGGGAGCTGTTTTTT. Protein sequence: CASSGNNRGSGELFF.

The chain joins TRBV5-6 to TRBJ2-7; 10 bases fit TRBD2. Germline V gene data show CDR1 as SGHDT and CDR2 as YYEEEE. Germline trimming cut 5 bases from V and 3 bases from J; bases unmatched to any gene: 5. This CDR3 has 14 residues. The DNA for the CDR3 is TGTGCCAGCAGTCCCGGGACTAGCGACTACGAGCAGTACTTC. Encoded protein: CASSPGTSDYEQYF.

The rearrangement joins TRBV6-5 to TRBJ2-3; D gene ambiguous. The CDR3 is 12 amino acids. The ends were cut back, 4 bases at V and 5 bases at J, with 7 bases in the middle. The germline gives CDR1 MNHEY, CDR2 SVGAGI. This chain's CDR3 is CASSFRRDTQYF. The DNA of the CDR3 is TGTGCCAGCAGTTTCCGGAGAGATACGCAGTATTTT.

The chain carries TRBV4-1 and TRBJ1-6, with D unclear. V was pared by 5 bases and J by 11 bases, with 19 bases between. The CDR3 runs 15 residues. Germline V lookup: CDR1 MGHRA, CDR2 YSYEKL. CDR3 region: CASSGVAGLNPPLHF. In DNA form, the CDR3 reads TGCGCCAGCAGCGGGGTGGCAGGACTCAACCCACCCCTCCACTTT.

The chain recombines TRBV7-9 with TRBJ2-7; the match to TRBD2 covers 12 bases. The J segment lost 3 bases and the V segment lost 5 bases, leaving 5 bases of the junction unmatched. The CDR3 runs 15 residues. The germline V gene has CDR1 SEHNR and CDR2 FQNEAQ (reference sequence). The DNA for the CDR3 is TGTGCCAGCAGCGCGACTAGCGGGAGTTTCTACGAGCAGTACTTC. Protein sequence: CASSATSGSFYEQYF. The entire variable domain, with the rest obtained from reference TRBV7-9 and TRBJ2-7, is as follows: DTGVSQNPRHKITKRGQNVTFRCDPISEHNRLYWYRQTLGQGPEFLTYFQNEAQLEKSRLLSDRFSAERPKGSFSTLEIQRTEQGDSAMYLCASSATSGSFYEQYFGPGTRLTVT.

The chain has TRBV2 and TRBJ1-2, with 7 nucleotides matching TRBD1. CDR1 and CDR2 from the germline V gene are SNHLY and FYNNEI. The ends lost 5 bases at V and 6 bases at J; junction bases unmatched: 12. This CDR3 contains 15 residues. Here the CDR3 DNA reads TGTGCCAGCAGTTTTTTTACAGGGGAACCTAATGGCTACACCTTC. Translated, it gives CASSFFTGEPNGYTF.

The genes are TRBV19 and TRBJ2-6; maybe TRBD1 (6 bases). V was clipped by 10 bases and J by 1 base, with 11 bases between them. Germline CDR1 LNHDA, CDR2 SQIVND (reference sequence). The CDR3 is 14 residues long. CDR3 bases: TGTGCCATATCGAGGGGGTCTGGGGCCAACGTCCTGACTTTC. It yields the protein CAISRGSGANVLTF.

This chain connects TRBV6-5 to TRBJ2-1, with a weak D call TRBD1 (5 bases). This CDR3 is built from 12 residues. The V gene's germline CDR1 is MNHEY and CDR2 SVGAGI. Trimming took off 5 bases at V and 8 bases at J, with 10 bases between the two ends. Written as DNA, the CDR3 is TGTGCCAGCAGTCCCCAGGGTTATGAGCAGTTCTTC. Encoded protein: CASSPQGYEQFF.

The V call is TRBV19, the J call TRBJ2-7; TRBD1 aligns across 9 bases. Trimming cost V 1 base and J 5 bases; bases outside gene matches: 6. The CDR3 extends over 15 amino acids. Germline loops: CDR1 LNHDA, CDR2 SQIVND (reference sequence). CDR3 loop: CASSIGQGEMNEQYF. The CDR3 coding sequence is TGTGCCAGTAGTATAGGACAGGGGGAGATGAACGAGCAGTACTTC.

The chain couples TRBV5-4 to TRBJ2-5, with 15 nucleotides matching TRBD2. CDR3 length: 17 residues. Trimming at V came to 4 bases and at J to 2 bases, leaving 6 bases not matched to a gene. Germline lookup yields CDR1 SGHNT and CDR2 YYREEE (reference sequence). The CDR3, as DNA: TGTGCCAGCAGCCCAGGGACTAGCGGGAGGCTACAAGAGACCCAGTACTTC. It translates to CASSPGTSGRLQETQYF.

The sample holds a few counts of this clone. DNA of the CDR3: TGCAGCGCTATGGGACAGGGGATCGCTGAAGCTTTCTTT. It codes for CSAMGQGIAEAFF. V gene TRBV29-1 combines with J gene TRBJ1-1; 10 nucleotides match TRBD1. The CDR3 loop spans 13 amino acids. The germline CDR1 and CDR2 sequences are SQVTM and ANQGSEA. The V gene end was trimmed by 7 bases and the J gene end by 6 bases; junction bases not matched to a gene: 8.

The chain couples TRBV5-7 to TRBJ2-3; 9 bases match TRBD2. TRBV5-7 is sorted into the ORF group, with uncertain function. The J segment lost 2 bases and the V segment lost 5 bases, leaving 18 bases of the junction unmatched. The CDR3 is 19 amino acids. The CDR3 sequence is CASRVERGSGRIATDTQYF. The CDR3 nucleotides are TGTGCCAGCAGGGTGGAGAGGGGTAGCGGGAGAATAGCCACAGATACGCAGTATTTT.

J is TRBJ2-7 and V is TRBV6-6; TRBD1 aligns across 7 bases. With 6 bases clipped from V and 4 bases from J, the junction kept 15 bases outside the gene matches. Germline assignment: CDR1 MNHNY and CDR2 SVGAGI (reference sequence). CDR3 size: 16 residues. This CDR3 is CASSRTGPERGYEQYF. The CDR3 DNA is TGTGCCAGCAGCAGGACAGGACCTGAGAGGGGATACGAGCAGTACTTC.

The chain joins TRBV4-2 to TRBJ2-3; 11 nucleotides match TRBD1. Germline-derived CDR1 and CDR2 are LGHNA and YNFKEQ. Unmatched junction bases numbered 9, after V lost 4 bases and J lost 6 bases. CDR3 size: 16 residues. CDR3 coding DNA: TGTGCCAGCAGCCTGTCGGGACAGGGGGATTCGGATACGCAGTATTTT. It yields the protein CASSLSGQGDSDTQYF.

V is TRBV4-2 and J is TRBJ2-1, with D possibly being TRBD2 (5 bases). CDR3 length equals 17 residues. Germline V lookup: CDR1 LGHNA, CDR2 YNFKEQ. V was trimmed by 1 base and J by 1 base, leaving 14 bases between them. CDR3 coding DNA: TGTGCCAGCAGCCAAGGGGCAAGAGGGAGATCCTACAATGAGCAGTTCTTC. It is translated as CASSQGARGRSYNEQFF.

The chain combines TRBV4-2 with TRBJ1-2; D remains unclear. Per germline, CDR1 LGHNA and CDR2 YNFKEQ. The CDR3 is 13 residues long. The germline V and J ends were trimmed by 0 bases and 6 bases, with 8 bases remaining between them. CDR3 sequence reads: CASSQDALNGYTF. The CDR3 DNA follows: TGTGCCAGCAGCCAAGATGCCCTAAATGGCTACACCTTC.